This T cell receptor beta chain was documented in a study of response to subunit inactivated influenza vaccine. Whole-study results and caveats: Every seasonal influenza vaccination brings in few new T cells, the authors suggested.

TCRdb analysed the RT-PCR reads with MiXCR anew, one entry per CDR3 protein. The sample lists under 800,000 distinct CDR3 sequences; approximately 13% were seen once. In germline, CDR1 is MDHEN, CDR2 SYDVKM. The length of the CDR3 is 14 residues. After removal of 6 bases from V and 2 bases from J, the junction contained 3 bases not matched to a gene. This clonotype turned up a few times. Its antigen is not known. The receptor comes from a man between 50 and 59 years old who received an inactivated influenza vaccine. The chain uses TRBV28 and TRBJ2-7; 11 bases are shared with TRBD2. Sequences were derived from PBMCs from blood, sampled 14 to 15 days before vaccination. The CDR3 sequence: CASSKTSGTYEQYF. The CDR3 DNA sequence: TGTGCCAGCAGCAAGACTAGCGGGACCTACGAGCAGTACTTC.